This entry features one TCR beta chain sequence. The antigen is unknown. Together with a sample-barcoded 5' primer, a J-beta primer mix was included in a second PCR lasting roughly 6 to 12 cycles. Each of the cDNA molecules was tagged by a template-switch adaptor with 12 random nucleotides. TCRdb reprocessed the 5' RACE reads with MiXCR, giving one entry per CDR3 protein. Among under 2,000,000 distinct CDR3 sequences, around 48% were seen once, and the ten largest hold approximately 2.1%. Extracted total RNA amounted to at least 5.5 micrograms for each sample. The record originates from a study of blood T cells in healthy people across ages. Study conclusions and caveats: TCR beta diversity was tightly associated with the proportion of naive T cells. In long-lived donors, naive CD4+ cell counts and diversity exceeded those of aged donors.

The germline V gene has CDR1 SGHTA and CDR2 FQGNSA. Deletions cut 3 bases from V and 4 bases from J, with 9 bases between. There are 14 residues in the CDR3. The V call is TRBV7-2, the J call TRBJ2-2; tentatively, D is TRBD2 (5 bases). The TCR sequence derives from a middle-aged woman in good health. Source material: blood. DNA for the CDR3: TGTGCCAGCAGCTTGGAGGCGCTCACCGGGGAGCTGTTTTTT. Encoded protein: CASSLEALTGELFF.